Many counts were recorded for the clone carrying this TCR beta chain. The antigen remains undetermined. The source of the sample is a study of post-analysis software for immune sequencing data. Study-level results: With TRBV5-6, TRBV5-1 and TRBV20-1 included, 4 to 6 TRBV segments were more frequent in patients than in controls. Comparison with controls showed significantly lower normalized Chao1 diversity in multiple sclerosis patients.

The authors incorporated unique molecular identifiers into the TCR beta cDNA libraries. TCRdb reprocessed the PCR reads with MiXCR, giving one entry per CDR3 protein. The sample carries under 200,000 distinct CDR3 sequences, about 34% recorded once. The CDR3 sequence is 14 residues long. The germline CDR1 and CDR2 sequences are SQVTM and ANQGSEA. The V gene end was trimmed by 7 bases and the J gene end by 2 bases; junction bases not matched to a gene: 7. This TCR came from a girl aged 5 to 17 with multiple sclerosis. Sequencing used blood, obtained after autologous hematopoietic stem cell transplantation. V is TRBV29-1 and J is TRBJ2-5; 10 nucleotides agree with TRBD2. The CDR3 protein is CSGTSGTRQETQYF. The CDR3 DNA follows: TGCAGCGGCACTAGCGGGACTCGGCAAGAGACCCAGTACTTC. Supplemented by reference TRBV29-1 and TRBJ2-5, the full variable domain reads SAVISQKPSRDICQRGTSLTIQCQVDSQVTMMFWYRQQPGQSLTLIATANQGSEATYESGFVIDKFPISRPNLTFSTLTVSNMSPEDSSIYLCSGTSGTRQETQYFGPGTRLLVL.